This T cell receptor beta chain stems from a study of beta chain features in type 1 diabetes (dated by TCRdb to the late 2010s). Background on the whole study: No differences in mean age, gender distribution, total cell number or subset yield were found between patients and healthy donors. The study compared the TCRB repertoires of sorted circulating CD4+ T cell subsets in recently diagnosed type 1 diabetes patients with those in matched healthy donors. Regulatory and stem cell-like memory subsets were obtained from only 8 patients and roughly eight healthy donors, while naive and central memory subsets were obtained from all 30 or so donors. Across all samples, fewer than 130 million sorted cells were examined, and cell number per subset correlated strongly with RNA yield.

Reading the germline V gene gives CDR1 SNHLY and CDR2 FYNNEI. Trimming at the junction amounts to 5 bases on V and 3 bases on J, and the germline ends lie 2 bases apart. Including cysteine and phenylalanine, the CDR3 has 10 amino acids. The CDR3 DNA has 30 bases and is translated from base 1. From each donor, a single peripheral blood sample of approximately 120 mL on average was drawn into heparinised tubes. Naive, central memory, regulatory and stem cell-like memory CD4+ T cells were sorted on a BD FACSAria II using a panel including CD45RO, CCR7, CD25, CD127, CD95 and CD27. Purity was above 98% for every sorted population. PBMCs were separated immediately by Lymphoprep density gradient centrifugation and were stained directly, without being cultured. So that batch effects would be minimized, each experiment stained and sorted samples in pairs, pairing one healthy donor with one patient. All of the isolated RNA was reverse transcribed with the High Capacity cDNA Reverse Transcription Kit, so expressed TCRB transcripts were sequenced. Deep immunoSEQ sequencing was performed on naive, central memory and regulatory T cell samples, with an average of about 4 million total reads per sample. Sorted cells were lysed in RLT buffer and RNA was extracted with DNase-treated RNeasy Micro or Mini kits, depending on cell number. To prevent cross-contamination, every cell subset was processed on its own, while patient and healthy donor samples were processed together. The immunoSEQ multiplex PCR was used to amplify TCRB sequences from cDNA, yielding 87-bp fragments that span the CDR3 region. The amplicons were sequenced using the Illumina HiSeq platform. As for how the authors treated the data: PCR bias was corrected computationally using synthetic template baselines, and reads within Hamming distance 2 were collapsed, with unmergeable singletons discarded. By aligning reads against IMGT, V, D and J genes, CDR3 length, and insertions or deletions at six rearrangement sites were assigned. Within each subset, clonotype counts were normalized to sorted cell number, and only after that were true diversity and Gini coefficients computed with the tcR R package. The overlap coefficient, calculated on TCRB nucleotide sequences, was used to quantify repertoire sharing. Out-of-frame TCRB sequences from naive cells were analyzed to stand in for the pre-selection repertoire. Not all clones reach the TCRdb copy of this immuneACCESS table, which keeps in-frame sequences only. Checked studies attribute under half of the gap to unresolved V genes and leave the rest unexplained. From that table come the V and J calls and clone size; the DNA was used to work out D and trimming. This sample is represented by under 950,000 clones; roughly 15% of them were singletons. About 0.02% of the sample is taken by the ten largest.

About this clone: This clone's antigen is unknown. Per-base quality was not reported, and no clone a single base away is much larger than it. This specimen includes other DNA sequences encoding the same CDR3.

What the study reported, not specific to this receptor: Naive, central memory and regulatory TCRB repertoires appeared to be more similar among patients than among healthy donors. Type 1 diabetes patients showed a moderate but significant shortening of TCRB CDR3 length in all four CD4+ subsets. At VDJ recombination sites, type 1 diabetes patients had fewer insertions and more deleted nucleotides, which implies abnormalities in thymic rearrangement. Because the HLA sub-analyses included only small numbers of individuals, any influence of HLA type on TCRB rearrangement was left unresolved. PCR may preferentially amplify shorter templates, but because patient and control samples were amplified and corrected together, any resulting skew would affect both groups equally. Sequencing cDNA rather than genomic DNA could over-represent highly expressing activated cells, although activation and CD3 levels did not differ between groups.

This sequence uses TRBV2 and TRBJ2-7, with no D gene named confidently. The sequencing sample was made of naive CD4+ T cells from blood. In the paper's terms, the cell subset or site label means: true naive CD4+ T cells. The TCR was taken from a woman between 18 and 29 years old in good health. The nucleotide sequence is given as TGTGCCAGCAGTATCTACGAGCAGTACTTC. This sequence encodes CASSIYEQYF.